This TCR beta chain emerged from a study of T cell responses to AZD1222 COVID-19 vaccine. Study results and limitations: White British donors predominated, females outnumbered males, and clonal diversity was possibly underestimated.

Method: immunoSEQ multiplex PCR; TCRdb's copy keeps in-frame clones and lacks some. The sample has about 100,000 clones, about 85% seen once. The germline V gene encodes CDR1 SGHTA and CDR2 FQGNSA. The V gene end was trimmed by 5 bases and the J gene end by 3 bases; junction bases not matched to a gene: 4. The CDR3 length is 13 residues. This clone was observed a few times. Its specificity is not known. This clonotype originated in an adult in good health. This sequence joins TRBV7-2 and TRBJ2-7; 7 bases align to TRBD1. The sample consisted of peripheral blood, taken on day 0 of AZD1222 vaccination. The CDR3 DNA reads TGTGCCAGCAGCGTGGGGACAGACTACGAGCAGTACTTC. Translating gives CASSVGTDYEQYF.